Many counts were recorded for the clone carrying this T cell receptor beta chain. As yet, its antigen is unknown. With template switching, a universal primer site was added, and the cDNA carried unique molecular identifiers. MiXCR, run by TCRdb on the 5' RACE reads, gives a single entry per CDR3 protein. The sample has about 900,000 distinct CDR3 sequences, roughly 12% seen once. This entry is derived from a study of identical twins. This CDR3 spans 16 amino acids. Germline CDR1 LGHDT, CDR2 YNNKEL (reference sequence). Trimming cost V 0 bases and J 1 base, with 7 bases left between them. Study findings and constraints: Fewer insertions characterized abundant cord blood beta clonotypes, whereas memory repertoires showed none.

These same data were also listed under a study on yellow fever vaccine responses in identical twins.

Input material: PBMCs. The sequence was obtained from a woman between 18 and 29 years old in good health. The rearrangement links TRBV3-1 to TRBJ2-6; TRBD2 might be the D (6 bases). The CDR3 nucleotides read TGTGCCAGCAGCCAAGATCTAGCGTCTGGGGCCAACGTCCTGACTTTC. Encoded protein: CASSQDLASGANVLTF.